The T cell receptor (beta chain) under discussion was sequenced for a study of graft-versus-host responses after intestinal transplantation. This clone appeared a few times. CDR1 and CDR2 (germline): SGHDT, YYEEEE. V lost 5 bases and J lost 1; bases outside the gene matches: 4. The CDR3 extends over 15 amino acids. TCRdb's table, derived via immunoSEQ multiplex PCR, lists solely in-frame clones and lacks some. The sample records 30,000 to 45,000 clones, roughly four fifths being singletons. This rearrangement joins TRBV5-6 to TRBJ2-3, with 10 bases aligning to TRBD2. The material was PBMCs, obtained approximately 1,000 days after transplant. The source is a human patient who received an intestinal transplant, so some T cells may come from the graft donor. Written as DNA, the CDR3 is TGTGCCAGCAGACTTAGCGGGGGGCGCACAGATACGCAGTATTTT. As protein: CASRLSGGRTDTQYF.